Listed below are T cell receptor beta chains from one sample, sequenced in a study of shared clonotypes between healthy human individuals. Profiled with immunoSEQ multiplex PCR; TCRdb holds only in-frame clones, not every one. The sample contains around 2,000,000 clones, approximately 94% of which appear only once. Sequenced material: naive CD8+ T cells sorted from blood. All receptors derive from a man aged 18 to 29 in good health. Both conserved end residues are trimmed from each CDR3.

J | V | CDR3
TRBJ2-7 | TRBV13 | ASSQRSDKIYEQY
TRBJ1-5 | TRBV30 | AWSVGHLNQPQH
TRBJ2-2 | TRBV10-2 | ASRQDLANTGELF
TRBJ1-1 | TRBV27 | ASSLGGANTEAF
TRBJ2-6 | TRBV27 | ASGTLSGANVLT
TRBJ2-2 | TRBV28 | ASSPIGREGELF
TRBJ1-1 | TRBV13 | ASSANPREGDTEAF
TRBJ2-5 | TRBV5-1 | ASSSEYGIQETQY
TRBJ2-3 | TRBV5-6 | ASSFSDTDTQY
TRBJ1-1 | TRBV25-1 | ASSGQGGNTEAF
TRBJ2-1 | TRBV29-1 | SVEAGGSNEQF
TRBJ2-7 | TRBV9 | ASSFDSGAYEQY
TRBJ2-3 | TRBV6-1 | ASSDTLEDTQY
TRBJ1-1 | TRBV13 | ASSLPGPQGAF
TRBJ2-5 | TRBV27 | ASSLGPLQETQY
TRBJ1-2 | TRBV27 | ASRIGTRNYGYT
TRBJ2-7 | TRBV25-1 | ASSLGLLGSPIGVEQY
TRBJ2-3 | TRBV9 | ASGGFSTDTQY
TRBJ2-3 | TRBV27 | ASSFEEDLDTQY
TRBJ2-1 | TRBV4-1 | ASSQLPAQEGLSEQF
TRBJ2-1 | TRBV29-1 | SVGQTDVEQF
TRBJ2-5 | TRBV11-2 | ASSATSGGGETQY
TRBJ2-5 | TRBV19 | ASSIGGATGETQY
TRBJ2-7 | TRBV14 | ASSQDRGGNEQY
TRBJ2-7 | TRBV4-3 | ASSQVGGQGYEQY
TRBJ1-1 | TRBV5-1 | ASSKVGEGASDTEAF